This TCR beta chain appears in the sequencing data of a study of immune cell composition in non-small cell lung cancer. Whole-study results and caveats: Dominant in vivo tumour-associated clones were not shown to share tumour-reactive sequences.

CDR1 is SGHNT, CDR2 YYREEE, per germline (reference sequence). Trimming took 4 bases from V and 5 from J, leaving 12 bases between them. The CDR3 covers 13 residues. Remarks on this clone: Its antigen is unidentified.

Method: immunoSEQ multiplex PCR; TCRdb's copy keeps in-frame clones and lacks some. The sample has around 8,400 clones, 68% seen once; the top ten hold around 8.7%. This chain uses TRBV5-4 with TRBJ2-5, with D tentatively TRBD2 (6 bases). Sequencing input: lung tumor tissue. The sequence derives from a human donor with non-small cell lung cancer. The CDR3 nucleotides read TGTGCCAGCAGCCCCCCGGGGGTGGAGACCCAGTACTTC. Amino acids: CASSPPGVETQYF.